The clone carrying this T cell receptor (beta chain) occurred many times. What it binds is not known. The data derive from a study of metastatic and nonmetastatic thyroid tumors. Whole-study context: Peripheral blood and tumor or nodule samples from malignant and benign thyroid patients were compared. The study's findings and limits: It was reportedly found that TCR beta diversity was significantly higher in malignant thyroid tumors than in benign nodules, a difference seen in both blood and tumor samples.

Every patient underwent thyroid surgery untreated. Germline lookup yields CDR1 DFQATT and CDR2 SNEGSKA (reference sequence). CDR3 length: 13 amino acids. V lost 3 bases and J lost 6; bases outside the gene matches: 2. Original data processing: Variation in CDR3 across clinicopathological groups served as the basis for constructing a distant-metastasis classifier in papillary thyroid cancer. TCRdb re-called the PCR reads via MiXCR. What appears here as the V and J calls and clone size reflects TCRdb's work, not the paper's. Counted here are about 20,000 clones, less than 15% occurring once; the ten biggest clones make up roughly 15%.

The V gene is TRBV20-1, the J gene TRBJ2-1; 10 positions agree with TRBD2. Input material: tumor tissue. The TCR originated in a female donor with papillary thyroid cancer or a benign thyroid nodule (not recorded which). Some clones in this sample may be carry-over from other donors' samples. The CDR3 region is CSASSSGSNEQFF. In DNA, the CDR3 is TGCAGTGCTAGCTCTAGCGGGAGCAATGAGCAGTTCTTC.